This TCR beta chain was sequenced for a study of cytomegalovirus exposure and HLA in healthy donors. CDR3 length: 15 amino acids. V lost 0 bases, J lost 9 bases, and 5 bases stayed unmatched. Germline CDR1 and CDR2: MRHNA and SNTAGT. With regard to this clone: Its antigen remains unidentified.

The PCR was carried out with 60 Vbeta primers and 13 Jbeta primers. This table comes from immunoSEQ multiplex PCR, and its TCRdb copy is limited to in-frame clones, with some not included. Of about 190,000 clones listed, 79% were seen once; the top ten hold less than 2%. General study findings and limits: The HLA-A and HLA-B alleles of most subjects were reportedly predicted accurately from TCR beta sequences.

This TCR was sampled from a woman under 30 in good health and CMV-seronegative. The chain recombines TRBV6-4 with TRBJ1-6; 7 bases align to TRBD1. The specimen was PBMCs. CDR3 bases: TGTGCCAGCAGTGACTCTGACGGACAGGCTTCACCCCTCCACTTT. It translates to CASSDSDGQASPLHF.